This TCR beta chain was sequenced in a study of OX40 agonist ivuxolimab in advanced cancers. Study as a whole: Patients with prior anti-PD-1, anti-PD-L1 or anti-CTLA-4 therapy were eligible; about 40% had some. Study outcomes and limitations: The study observed clonal expansion of CD4+ and CD8+ blood T cells by week 6 at 0.1 to 3.0 mg/kg. In a subset of nonresponders, normalized T-cell clonal expansion was also low.

CDR3 length: 14 amino acids. The germline V gene encodes CDR1 LNHDA and CDR2 SQIVND (reference sequence). With 7 bases clipped from V and 5 bases from J, the junction kept 7 bases outside the gene matches. Comments on this clone: Its target is unknown.

Method: immunoSEQ multiplex PCR; TCRdb's copy keeps in-frame clones and lacks some. This table holds 70,000 to 85,000 clones, 75% to 90% found once. The rearrangement joins TRBV19 to TRBJ2-2, with 7 bases that match TRBD1. The sequencing here drew on CD4+ or CD8+ T cells sorted from blood, taken in a trial of the OX40 agonist ivuxolimab. The source of this sequence is an adult with an advanced solid tumor such as melanoma, head and neck, liver or kidney cancer. CDR3 residues: CASIPTGVTGELFF. Here the CDR3 DNA reads TGTGCCAGTATCCCTACAGGGGTAACCGGGGAGCTGTTTTTT.